The following is a TCR beta chain sequence with its context. The data were taken from a study of blood T cell repertoires in COVID-19. As originally analysed: Amplification of reference gene primers was used by the study to estimate nucleated cell counts. Repertoires were generated with immunoSEQ multiplex PCR, while TCRdb's copy carries only in-frame clones and drops some. Clone size and V and J calls were adopted from that table, with D and trimming inferred from the DNA. Counted here are roughly 200,000 clones, 80% to 90% occurring once; the ten biggest clones make up roughly 10%. V lost 4 bases to trimming and J lost 4 bases, with 13 bases between them. This CDR3 region has 13 residues. CDR1 and CDR2 from the germline V gene are SQVTM and ANQGSEA. Participants' own reports of clinical history determined their cohort assignment. Recovery among Cohort 3 donors was established by two negative PCRs, clearance, or symptom resolution.

The gene calls are TRBV29-1 and TRBJ2-5; maybe TRBD1 (6 bases). This receptor was obtained from a man in his forties or fifties who had recovered from COVID-19. The sequenced sample was PBMCs or T cells enriched from blood (not recorded which). The CDR3 DNA sequence: TGCAGCGTTGGTCGACAGGCCCGAGAGACCCAGTACTTC. Translation: CSVGRQARETQYF.